Below are 11 T cell receptor beta chains sequenced from a single sample in a study of T cells in Graves' hyperthyroidism and ophthalmopathy. Amplification targeted TCR beta CDR3 regions from RNA transcripts. With the HTBI primer set, the TCR CDR3 went through a first round of RT-PCR. MiXCR was run by TCRdb on the multiplex PCR reads, yielding one entry per CDR3 protein. Of under 65,000 distinct CDR3 sequences in the sample, approximately 57% were seen once. The specimen sequenced was blood. The source is a woman aged 55-69 years with Graves' ophthalmopathy.

This clonotype was counted ten times or more. The chain employs TRBV6-2 or TRBV6-3 and TRBJ2-1; 7 nucleotides agree with TRBD2. V lost 1 base, J lost 13 bases, and 4 bases stayed unmatched. Germline V gives CDR1 MNHEY, CDR2 SVGEGT. The CDR3 totals 12 residues. The CDR3 nucleotides read TGTGCCAGCAGTTACTACCCTAGCGGACAGTTCTTC. Translation: CASSYYPSGQFF.

As concerns this clonotype: Here the CDR3 omits its conserved ending phenylalanine or tryptophan, so a read error is the likely source. The limits of the CDR3 on the DNA are not certain, so only TCRdb's listed CDR3 is given. This rearrangement joins TRBV7-2 to TRBJ2-7; the table names TRBD1, a call not compared with the DNA. Germline-derived CDR1 and CDR2 are SGHTA and FQGNSA. Ends included, the CDR3 has 13 residues. The CDR3 sequence: CANSVNLGTGVYI.

This clonotype was picked up many times. V and J are TRBV20-1 and TRBJ2-1; D ambiguous. The V gene lost 3 bases and the J gene lost 7 bases, with 10 bases spanning the gap. This CDR3 has 12 residues. Germline V gene sequence: CDR1 DFQATT, CDR2 SNEGSKA (reference sequence). The CDR3 loop reads CSASPGRNEQFF. For the CDR3, the DNA is TGCAGTGCTAGCCCGGGTCGGAATGAGCAGTTCTTC.

This clonotype was counted between two and nine times. The chain recombines TRBV5-4 with TRBJ1-6; TRBD1 matches 11 bases. V gave up 7 bases and J gave up 9 bases; unmatched junction bases: 12. The CDR3 totals 16 residues. Germline V CDR1 and CDR2: SGHNT, YYREEE (reference sequence). Written as DNA, the CDR3 is TGTGCCAGCCGCGGGACAGGGGGAGGAAGGAGTTCACCCCTCCACTTT. Translation: CASRGTGGGRSSPLHF.

This clonotype was detected many times. This chain joins TRBV5-1 and TRBJ2-3, with D hard to call. Trimming stripped 0 bases from V and 2 bases from J, with 13 bases between. The germline CDR1 and CDR2 sequences are SGHRS and YFSETQ. This CDR3 contains 16 residues. CDR3 in DNA: TGCGCCAGCAGCTTGGATGGTTTGCGTTCCACAGATACGCAGTATTTT. Translated: CASSLDGLRSTDTQYF.

This clonotype appeared once. This rearrangement joins TRBV4-2 to TRBJ1-4; D may be TRBD1 (6 bases). Trimming removed 4 bases from V and 7 bases from J, with 25 bases in between. Looked up from germline, CDR1 is LGHNA and CDR2 is YNFKEQ. This CDR3 has 18 amino acids. CDR3 in amino acids: CASSPPVGHTTNGEKLFF. CDR3 sequence (DNA): TGTGCCAGCAGCCCTCCCGTGGGACACACCACTAATGGTGAAAAACTGTTTTTT.

This clonotype showed up many times. The genes are TRBV2 and TRBJ2-1, with TRBD2 as a possible D gene (7 bases). The CDR3 contains 13 residues. CDR1 and CDR2 from the germline V gene are SNHLY and FYNNEI. Trimming pared 4 bases from V and 12 bases from J, leaving 16 bases between. The CDR3 DNA sequence: TGTGCCAGCAGTGGGGGGGGGGCTCGGGGGCAGTTCTTC. It codes for CASSGGGARGQFF. The full variable domain, its missing parts supplied by reference TRBV2 and TRBJ2-1, is EPEVTQTPSHQVTQMGQEVILRCVPISNHLYFYWYRQILGQKVEFLVSFYNNEISEKSEIFDDQFSVERPDGSNFTLKIRSTKLEDSAMYFCASSGGGARGQFFGPGTRLTVL.

At least ten counts were recorded for this clonotype. This chain joins TRBV4-1 and TRBJ2-1, with D tentatively TRBD2 (5 bases). Deletions cut 8 bases from V and 5 bases from J, with 10 bases between. CDR1 and CDR2 (germline): MGHRA, YSYEKL. The CDR3 spans 12 residues. The CDR3 here is CASLAANNEQFF. In DNA form, the CDR3 reads TGCGCCAGCCTAGCCGCCAACAATGAGCAGTTCTTC.

By frequency in the sample, this clonotype is medium-sized. The V gene is TRBV11-2, the J gene TRBJ1-6, with D uncertain. The CDR3 spans 15 residues. The germline V gene encodes CDR1 SGHAT and CDR2 FQNNGV. V gave up 1 base and J gave up 9 bases, with 13 bases separating them. The CDR3 DNA sequence: TGTGCCAGCAGCTTAGTTGGGTCGGGTACTTCACCCCTCCACTTT. This gives the protein CASSLVGSGTSPLHF.

The V and J genes are TRBV20-1 and TRBJ2-3; TRBD2 matches 8 bases. V was clipped by 4 bases and J by 0 bases; unmatched bases: 15. Looked up from germline, CDR1 is DFQATT and CDR2 is SNEGSKA (reference sequence). The CDR3 runs to 18 residues. CDR3 nucleotide sequence: TGCAGTGCTAACCCGATCAGCGGGGGCCACACTAGCACAGATACGCAGTATTTT. It specifies CSANPISGGHTSTDTQYF.

As to this clonotype: One end of the junction does not line up with germline, which may come from a read error. V and J are TRBV12-3 or TRBV12-4 and TRBJ2-1, with D possibly matching TRBD2 (6 bases). This CDR3 spans 15 amino acids. The chain's CDR3 is CAGSPGLIRNNEQFF. CDR3 in DNA: TGTGCCGGCAGCCCGGGACTGATCCGGAACAATGAGCAGTTCTTC.